The 28 T cell receptor beta chains in this list originate from one sample, sequenced in a study of tumor-infiltrating lymphocytes in primary liver carcinoma (dated by TCRdb to the late 2010s). Sequenced using an Illumina HiSeq 2500. TCRbeta-specific cDNA was reverse-transcribed from 500 ng total RNA using a constant-region primer and ProtoScript II reverse transcriptase. The TCRbeta libraries were prepared through three rounds of nested multiplex PCR following a slightly modified ARM-PCR procedure. Each of the first two PCR rounds ran for approximately 10 cycles using multiplex TRBV1-TRBV30 forward primers together with a Cbeta reverse primer. TCRdb passed the public sequencing reads through fastp at Q25 and MiXCR, retaining productive beta sequences. Under each unique CDR3 protein, matching rows form one entry showing the most common genes and DNA. For this sample the table gives about 110,000 distinct CDR3 sequences, of which approximately 80% were detected only once. Approximately 20% of the sample comes from the top ten.

Total RNA and DNA were co-extracted from around 20-30 mg of bulk tissue with the AllPrep DNA/RNA mini kit, without cell sorting. The specimen sequenced was liver tumor tissue from sampling region 3. The cell subset or site label of this sample denotes: tumor region T3, left-lateral pole. The receptors derive from a man aged 40-49 years with primary liver carcinoma and hepatitis B virus infection.

Concerning this clonotype: Just one base apart from a much larger clone, this may be a read error. The genes are TRBV2 and TRBJ1-1, with D possibly TRBD1 on 6 matching bases. V was clipped by 6 bases and J by 3 bases, with 14 bases between them. Germline CDR1 reads SNHLY; CDR2 reads FYNNEI. The CDR3 totals 14 residues. CDR3 bases: TGTGCCAGCAGCCAGGGGCAGACTGACACTGAAGCTTTCTTT. Residues: CASSQGQTDTEAFF. The full variable domain, completed using reference TRBV2 and TRBJ1-1, is EPEVTQTPSHQVTQMGQEVILRCVPISNHLYFYWYRQILGQKVEFLVSFYNNEISEKSEIFDDQFSVERPDGSNFTLKIRSTKLEDSAMYFCASSQGQTDTEAFFGQGTRLTVV.

This clonotype was observed many times. The chain has TRBV5-1 and TRBJ1-6, with 10 bases fitting TRBD1. This CDR3 is 15 amino acids long. Trimming removed 0 bases from V and 9 bases from J; junction bases left unmatched: 3. From germline, CDR1 is SGHRS and CDR2 YFSETQ. The CDR3 nucleotides read TGCGCCAGCAGCTTGGGGACAGGGGGAAGTTCACCCCTCCACTTT. Its protein is CASSLGTGGSSPLHF. Full variable domain (missing parts from reference TRBV5-1 and TRBJ1-6): KAGVTQTPRYLIKTRGQQVTLSCSPISGHRSVSWYQQTPGQGLQFLFEYFSETQRNKGNFPGRFSGRQFSNSRSEMNVSTLELGDSALYLCASSLGTGGSSPLHFGNGTRLTVT.

As regards this clonotype: The CDR3 carries no conserved terminal phenylalanine or tryptophan, so it likely arises from a read error. The chain couples TRBV5-6 to TRBJ1-2, with TRBD1 identical over 7 bases. CDR1 SGHDT and CDR2 YYEEEE come from the germline V gene. The length of the CDR3 is 17 residues. J lost 4 bases, V lost 2 bases, and 14 bases had no gene match. The CDR3 here is CASSFGTEIAWGYGYTS. The CDR3 DNA is TGTGCCAGCAGCTTCGGGACAGAGATAGCTTGGGGCTATGGCTACACCTCC.

Details on this clonotype: A junction boundary mismatches the germline segment, possibly from a read error. The CDR3 is CSIGGTANQSQHF. CDR3 nucleotide sequence: TGCAGCATTGGCGGGACAGCTAATCAGTCCCAGCATTTT. The genes are TRBV29-1 and TRBJ1-5, with 7 bases that match TRBD1. This CDR3 is 13 amino acids long. Germline V gives CDR1 SQVTM, CDR2 ANQGSEA.

This rearrangement joins TRBV12-3 or TRBV12-4 to TRBJ2-1, with 8 bases identical to TRBD2. Trimming cost V 10 bases and J 11 bases; bases outside gene matches: 4. The CDR3 runs to 10 residues. The CDR3 sequence: CANFSGKQFF. The DNA of the CDR3 is TGTGCCAACTTTAGCGGGAAGCAGTTCTTC.

CDR3 amino acids: CASSLKGASGNNEQFF. The CDR3 DNA is TGTGCCAGCAGCCTAAAAGGGGCTAGCGGGAACAATGAGCAGTTCTTC. The rearrangement uses TRBV6-4 and TRBJ2-1; TRBD2 matches at 9 bases. Losses at the gene ends were 6 bases for V and 5 bases for J; bases not matched to a gene: 11. The V gene's germline CDR1 is MRHNA and CDR2 SNTAGT. The CDR3 totals 16 residues.

V gene TRBV5-6 combines with J gene TRBJ2-3; 7 bases line up with TRBD2. CDR1 and CDR2 from the germline V gene are SGHDT and YYEEEE. The CDR3 consists of 14 residues. With V trimmed by 5 bases and J by 12 bases, 15 bases remained unmatched. The CDR3 DNA follows: TGTGCCAGCAGTCGGGGGACTATCGGAGGTATACAGTATTTT. Protein product: CASSRGTIGGIQYF.

There are many counts of this clonotype. The V and J genes are TRBV11-2 and TRBJ2-7; 16 positions agree with TRBD2. The germline gives CDR1 SGHAT, CDR2 FQNNGV. The junction had 7 bases not matched to a gene; V was cut back by 4 bases and J by 1 base. The length of the CDR3 is 18 residues. In DNA, the CDR3 is TGTGCCAGCAGCTCTGAAGGGACTAGCGGGAGGGCTTCCTACGAGCAGTACTTC. Encoded protein: CASSSEGTSGRASYEQYF.

On this clonotype itself: The CDR3 carries no conserved terminal phenylalanine or tryptophan, so it likely arises from a read error. The chain couples TRBV18 to TRBJ1-6, with 8 bases lining up with TRBD1. Germline lookup yields CDR1 KGHSH and CDR2 LQKENI. This CDR3 is 14 amino acids long. V gave up 5 bases and J gave up 9 bases; unmatched junction bases: 6. In DNA, the CDR3 is TGTGCCAGCTCATCCGGGACAGGAGCTTCACCCCTCCACTGT. Translated, it gives CASSSGTGASPLHC.

Regarding this clonotype: No conserved phenylalanine or tryptophan ends this CDR3, so it is likely a read error. This chain connects TRBV11-2 to TRBJ2-3; possibly TRBD2 for D (6 bases). The CDR3 length is 19 residues. Germline CDR1 SGHAT, CDR2 FQNNGV. V was cut by 2 bases and J by 7 bases, with 28 bases left in between. The CDR3 sequence is CASSLSLGGRIVTKHTQYE. DNA of the CDR3: TGTGCCAGCAGCTTATCTTTGGGGGGTCGGATCGTTACAAAACATACGCAGTATGAA.

Remarks on this clonotype: The conserved final phenylalanine or tryptophan is absent from the CDR3, which likely points to a read error. The J gene is TRBJ2-7, the V gene TRBV29-1; tentative D call: TRBD2 (6 bases). The CDR3 totals 15 residues. Germline V gene sequence: CDR1 SQVTM, CDR2 ANQGSEA. The CDR3 DNA sequence: TGCATCGTTGAAGACCCAGGAGGGAGCTCCTACGAGCAGTACCTC. Protein sequence: CIVEDPGGSSYEQYL.

The chain links TRBV29-1 to TRBJ2-1; TRBD2 matches at 9 bases. CDR1 is SQVTM and CDR2 is ANQGSEA in the germline V gene. The length of the CDR3 is 15 residues. In nucleotides, the CDR3 is TGCATCGCTGGACTAGCGCGAGGGTTCTACAATGAGCAGTTCTTC. This sequence encodes CIAGLARGFYNEQFF.

Points on this clonotype: This may be a read error: a much more frequent sequence differs by one nucleotide. V usage is TRBV7-9 and J usage is TRBJ2-7; D unresolved. The length of the CDR3 is 13 residues. V was trimmed by 8 bases and J by 4 bases, leaving 15 bases between them. Germline CDR1 and CDR2: SEHNR and FQNEAQ (reference sequence). For the CDR3, the DNA is TGTGCCAGCTCCCCAGGCCCCACTTACGAGCAGTACTTC. Amino acid sequence: CASSPGPTYEQYF. The full variable domain, rest sourced from reference TRBV7-9 and TRBJ2-7, is DTGVSQNPRHKITKRGQNVTFRCDPISEHNRLYWYRQTLGQGPEFLTYFQNEAQLEKSRLLSDRFSAERPKGSFSTLEIQRTEQGDSAMYLCASSPGPTYEQYFGPGTRLTVT.

Notes on this clonotype: This CDR3 fails to terminate in the conserved phenylalanine or tryptophan, so it likely reflects a read error. The chain is built from TRBV6-5 and TRBJ2-7; maybe TRBD1 (6 bases). Looked up from germline, CDR1 is MNHEY and CDR2 is SVGAGI. The CDR3 sequence is 16 residues long. The CDR3 DNA is TGTACCAGCAGTTCCCCACCTGTGCAGGGGTCTTACGAGCAGTACTCC. Its translation: CTSSSPPVQGSYEQYS.

About this clonotype itself: A much more abundant neighbour one base away suggests this may be a read error. V is TRBV5-1 and J is TRBJ2-1, with TRBD2 identical over 11 bases. The CDR3 extends over 16 amino acids. Germline V gene data show CDR1 as SGHRS and CDR2 as YFSETQ. Here the CDR3 DNA reads TGCGCCAGCAGCTCCTCGCTAGCGGGAGGAGGCAATGAGCAGCTCTTC. It translates to CASSSSLAGGGNEQLF.

Comment on this clonotype: Compared with germline, one end of the junction differs, possibly owing to a read error. This sequence joins TRBV6-6 and TRBJ1-3, with 7 bases that match TRBD1. The CDR3 has 17 amino acids. Germline assignment: CDR1 MNHNY and CDR2 SVGAGI (reference sequence). CDR3 sequence reads: CTSSITGTANSGSTIYF. CDR3 nucleotides: TGTACCAGCAGCATTACCGGGACAGCGAACTCTGGAAGCACCATATATTTT.

To note about this clonotype: An end of the junction does not agree with germline; a read error may underlie this. The V and J genes are TRBV13 and TRBJ2-2; 7 bases fit TRBD2. Germline V gene data show CDR1 as PRHDT and CDR2 as FYEKMQ (reference sequence). The CDR3 sequence is 15 residues long. CDR3 sequence (DNA): TGTCCCAGCAGCTTGACTAATGGGAGGGCCGGGGAGCTGTTTTTT. It translates to CPSSLTNGRAGELFF.

Concerning this clonotype itself: This likely comes from a read error, as the CDR3 has no conserved phenylalanine or tryptophan at its end. This rearrangement joins TRBV30 to TRBJ2-1; possibly TRBD1 for D (5 bases). Germline assignment: CDR1 GTSNPN and CDR2 SVGIG (reference sequence). V lost 8 bases and J 5 bases, leaving 13 bases between the germline ends. The CDR3 consists of 12 residues. CDR3 DNA: TGTGCCAGGGGCAACCGGGACAATGAGCAGTTCTTA. It yields the protein CARGNRDNEQFL.

This clonotype was counted only a few times. Possible read error: a much larger clone is one base away. V is TRBV6-5 and J is TRBJ1-5, with 9 bases that match TRBD1. Germline values: CDR1 MNHEY, CDR2 SVGAGI. CDR3 length equals 15 residues. The CDR3 is CVSSSGQGGGQPQHF. The CDR3, as DNA: TGTGTCAGCAGTTCGGGACAGGGAGGGGGACAGCCCCAGCATTTT.

Notes on this clonotype: No conserved phenylalanine or tryptophan is present at the end of the CDR3, so a read error is the likely explanation. This rearrangement joins TRBV11-3 to TRBJ2-1; D not certain. CDR3 size: 12 residues. Germline V gene lookup returns CDR1 SGHNT and CDR2 YENEEA. The CDR3: CASSMNANEQFL. For the CDR3, the DNA is TGTGCGAGCAGCATGAATGCCAATGAGCAGTTCCTC.

The chain carries TRBV11-1 and TRBJ2-1; D call uncertain. V lost 2 bases to trimming and J lost 8 bases, with 7 bases between them. From germline, CDR1 is SGHAT and CDR2 FQDESV (reference sequence). CDR3 length equals 12 residues. The CDR3 here is CASSLSGYEQFF. The CDR3, as DNA: TGTGCCAGCAGCTTAAGTGGCTATGAGCAGTTCTTC.

As concerns this clonotype: No conserved phenylalanine or tryptophan is present at the end of the CDR3, so a read error is the likely explanation. The rearrangement uses TRBV10-3 and TRBJ2-3; a weak D match, TRBD2 (6 bases). The CDR3 covers 15 residues. Germline loops: CDR1 ENHRY, CDR2 SYGVKD. In DNA form, the CDR3 reads TGTGCCATTAGTGAAGTGAGCGGGTACACAGATACGCAGTATCTT. It translates to CAISEVSGYTDTQYL.

The rearrangement uses TRBV4-3 and TRBJ2-2; D not resolved. The CDR3 runs 13 residues. CDR1 and CDR2 from the germline V gene are LGHNA and YSLEER. The CDR3 nucleotides are TGCGCAGGCAGCCAAGATTGGGACGGGGAGCTGTTTTTT. It is translated as CAGSQDWDGELFF.

In its sample, this clonotype was seen once. This chain joins TRBV28 and TRBJ2-1, with a tentative D call TRBD1 (5 bases). CDR1 is MDHEN, CDR2 SYDVKM, per germline. The CDR3 covers 15 residues. Trimming stripped 5 bases from V and 8 bases from J, with 19 bases between. CDR3 in amino acids: CASSLPRQLGHEQFF. The CDR3 bases are TGTGCCAGCAGTCTCCCCCGACAGTTGGGGCATGAGCAGTTCTTC.

With regard to this clonotype: Its ends do not fully match the called genes, so a read error is possible. The chain carries TRBV4-3 and TRBJ2-2; 13 bases line up with TRBD2. In germline, CDR1 is LGHNA, CDR2 YSLEER. The CDR3 has 18 residues. In DNA form, the CDR3 reads TGCGCCAGCAGCCAAGATAGCCCGGGACTAGCGGGGCTTGGGGAGCTGTCTTTT. This codes for CASSQDSPGLAGLGELSF.

On this clonotype itself: One junction end does not reproduce the germline sequence, and a read error may be involved. The chain combines TRBV11-2 with TRBJ2-3; 7 nucleotides match TRBD2. This CDR3 is built from 17 residues. CDR1 is SGHAT, CDR2 FQNNGV, per germline. The CDR3 loop reads CASNLDPGVTSTDTHYF. CDR3 bases: TGTGCCAGCAACTTAGATCCGGGGGTGACTAGCACAGATACGCATTATTTT.

This clonotype was seen a few times. A much larger clonotype is one base distant, so this may be a read error. This likely comes from a read error, as the CDR3 has no conserved phenylalanine or tryptophan at its end. The chain uses TRBV5-6 and TRBJ2-7; TRBD2 is a possible D gene (6 bases). The V gene's germline CDR1 is SGHDT and CDR2 YYEEEE. The CDR3 has 14 residues. The germline V and J ends were trimmed by 5 bases and 7 bases, with 19 bases remaining between them. As DNA, the CDR3 is TGTGCCAGCAGTAGACTAGTGGGAGAGGGAGAGCAGTACCTC. It is translated as CASSRLVGEGEQYL.

A word on this clonotype: One end of the junction does not line up with germline, which may come from a read error. The genes are TRBV6-2 or TRBV6-3 and TRBJ1-2; D not resolved. Per germline, CDR1 MNHEY and CDR2 SVGEGT. This CDR3 has 13 amino acids. The DNA of the CDR3 is TGTGCCAGCAGTTATAACGGGAACTATTGCTACACCTTC. Translating it yields CASSYNGNYCYTF.